The 26 T cell receptor beta chains below come from one sample, sequenced in a study of OX40 agonist ivuxolimab in advanced cancers. Assay: immunoSEQ multiplex PCR; the TCRdb copy retains only in-frame clones and omits some. The data contain about 78,000 clones, almost 95% of them singletons. This material consisted of CD4+ or CD8+ T cells sorted from blood, taken in a trial of the OX40 agonist ivuxolimab. These receptors originate from an adult with an advanced solid tumor such as melanoma, head and neck, liver or kidney cancer.

The CDR3 DNA is TGTGCCAGCAGCGTAGAGGACAGATATCGCCGAGAGACCCAGTACTTC. Its translation is CASSVEDRYRRETQYF. The chain recombines TRBV9 with TRBJ2-5, with a weak D call TRBD1 (6 bases). There are 16 residues in the CDR3. CDR1 is SGDLS and CDR2 is YYNGEE in the germline V gene. V was shortened by 0 bases and J by 4 bases, with 16 bases between the two germline ends.

V and J are TRBV7-9 and TRBJ2-7; 10 bases map to TRBD2. The CDR3 loop spans 16 amino acids. V trimming: 3 bases; J trimming: 2 bases; junction bases outside the gene matches: 7. Germline lookup yields CDR1 SEHNR and CDR2 FQNEAQ (reference sequence). CDR3 sequence: CASSFVAAGGPYEQYF. The CDR3 coding sequence is TGTGCCAGCAGCTTTGTAGCAGCGGGAGGGCCCTACGAGCAGTACTTC.

The chain carries TRBV5-4 and TRBJ2-1, with TRBD2 identical over 15 bases. Germline CDR1 and CDR2: SGHNT and YYREEE (reference sequence). Trimming at V came to 4 bases and at J to 8 bases, leaving 10 bases not matched to a gene. This CDR3 spans 17 amino acids. The DNA for the CDR3 is TGTGCCAGCAGCCGGACTAGCGGGGGGGCCCGGTGGGATGAGCAGTTCTTC. It specifies CASSRTSGGARWDEQFF.

The chain joins TRBV5-6 to TRBJ2-7; 10 positions match TRBD2. J gave up 7 bases and V 5 bases, and 9 bases lay outside the gene matches. Germline CDR1 reads SGHDT; CDR2 reads YYEEEE. The CDR3 has 14 residues. The CDR3 coding sequence is TGTGCCAGCAGTCAGGGTACTAGCGGGGTTGAGCAGTACTTC. It translates to CASSQGTSGVEQYF.

This clone has a handful of counts. The identical CDR3 is also encoded by other nucleotide sequences in the sample. V gene TRBV9 combines with J gene TRBJ1-1; D is undetermined. CDR3 size: 14 residues. Germline assignment: CDR1 SGDLS and CDR2 YYNGEE. The V end was cut by 0 bases, the J end by 1 base, with 7 bases between. The CDR3 loop reads CASSVGGENTEAFF. The CDR3 nucleotides are TGTGCCAGCAGCGTAGGAGGTGAGAACACTGAAGCTTTCTTT. The whole variable domain, filled in from reference TRBV9 and TRBJ1-1, reads DSGVTQTPKHLITATGQRVTLRCSPRSGDLSVYWYQQSLDQGLQFLIQYYNGEERAKGNILERFSAQQFPDLHSELNLSSLELGDSALYFCASSVGGENTEAFFGQGTRLTVV.

This chain joins TRBV28 and TRBJ1-2; no definite D call. Trimming removed 0 bases at V and 4 bases at J, with 12 bases between. The CDR3 has 15 residues. Germline CDR1 is MDHEN and CDR2 is SYDVKM. CDR3: CASSLWPRGSYGYTF. The DNA of the CDR3 is TGTGCCAGCAGTTTATGGCCTCGAGGGTCCTATGGCTACACCTTC.

The rearrangement links TRBV11-3 to TRBJ2-5; tentative D call: TRBD2 (5 bases). V was shortened by 5 bases and J by 1 base, with 8 bases between the two germline ends. The germline V gene encodes CDR1 SGHNT and CDR2 YENEEA. The CDR3 covers 13 residues. The CDR3 nucleotides read TGTGCCAGCAGCCCCGGAGGCCAAGAGACCCAGTACTTC. As protein: CASSPGGQETQYF.

The gene calls are TRBV7-9 and TRBJ2-5, with 7 bases fitting TRBD1. With V trimmed by 5 bases and J by 5 bases, 5 bases remained unmatched. The length of the CDR3 is 13 residues. CDR1 and CDR2 (germline): SEHNR, FQNEAQ (reference sequence). The DNA for the CDR3 is TGTGCCAGCAGCAGACAGGGTTCGGAGACCCAGTACTTC. This gives the protein CASSRQGSETQYF.

The chain combines TRBV5-5 with TRBJ2-6; maybe TRBD1 (5 bases). CDR3 size: 17 residues. Trimming removed 2 bases from V and 2 bases from J, with 14 bases in between. CDR1 and CDR2 (germline): SGHKS, YYEKEE (reference sequence). Here the CDR3 DNA reads TGTGCCAGCAGCTTTTTAGGTTTCAGGGCTGGGGCCAACGTCCTGACTTTC. It encodes CASSFLGFRAGANVLTF. The full variable domain, completed using reference TRBV5-5 and TRBJ2-6, is DAGVTQSPTHLIKTRGQQVTLRCSPISGHKSVSWYQQVLGQGPQFIFQYYEKEERGRGNFPDRFSARQFPNYSSELNVNALLLGDSALYLCASSFLGFRAGANVLTFGAGSRLTVL.

This sequence joins TRBV28 and TRBJ1-2; D is possibly TRBD1 (6 bases). Germline lookup yields CDR1 MDHEN and CDR2 SYDVKM. With 4 bases removed from V and 5 bases from J, the gap between germline ends came to 20 bases. The CDR3 consists of 16 residues. DNA of the CDR3: TGTGCCAGCAGTTCCCGGGGGGGACATCGGTGGTATGGCTACACCTTC. Its translation is CASSSRGGHRWYGYTF.

This clone was seen just once. V and J are TRBV28 and TRBJ2-3; D perhaps matches TRBD2 (6 bases). This CDR3 has 14 amino acids. Trimming left V 7 bases short and J 3 bases short, with 14 bases between. In germline, CDR1 is MDHEN, CDR2 SYDVKM. The CDR3 loop reads CASTLGRRTDTQYF. Written as DNA, the CDR3 is TGTGCCAGCACCCTCGGGAGACGAACAGATACGCAGTATTTT.

This sequence joins TRBV5-4 and TRBJ2-6; no firm D call. The CDR3 spans 17 residues. Germline V CDR1 and CDR2: SGHNT, YYREEE (reference sequence). The V end lost 6 bases, the J end lost 0 bases, and 16 bases lay between the germline ends. DNA of the CDR3: TGTGCCAGCACCTCCCGAAGTAGACGCTCTGGGGCCAACGTCCTGACTTTC. It specifies CASTSRSRRSGANVLTF.

The chain recombines TRBV5-1 with TRBJ2-1; 16 bases align to TRBD2. V lost 4 bases, J lost 8 bases, and 9 bases stayed unmatched. The CDR3 is 17 residues long. Germline loops: CDR1 SGHRS, CDR2 YFSETQ. This CDR3 reads CASSTGTSGGAGYEQFF. In nucleotides, the CDR3 is TGCGCCAGCAGCACCGGGACTAGCGGGGGGGCAGGTTATGAGCAGTTCTTC.

The chain couples TRBV5-1 to TRBJ1-1, with D perhaps matching TRBD1 (5 bases). Germline loops: CDR1 SGHRS, CDR2 YFSETQ. The CDR3 contains 13 residues. Trimming cost V 4 bases and J 0 bases, with 7 bases left between them. The CDR3 DNA is TGCGCCAGCAGCGTCAGGGTGAACACTGAAGCTTTCTTT. Its protein is CASSVRVNTEAFF.

The rearrangement uses TRBV11-2 and TRBJ2-5; possibly TRBD2 for D (6 bases). Germline V lookup: CDR1 SGHAT, CDR2 FQNNGV. This CDR3 comprises 14 residues. Deletions cut 5 bases from V and 3 bases from J, with 13 bases between. The DNA of the CDR3 is TGTGCCAGCAGCCAGAATCGGGGGAAAGAGACCCAGTACTTC. Amino acids: CASSQNRGKETQYF.

The CDR3 region is CASSRDSTNEKLFF. In DNA, the CDR3 is TGTGCCAGCAGCCGGGACAGTACTAATGAAAAACTGTTTTTT. The V and J genes are TRBV9 and TRBJ1-4, with 7 bases that match TRBD1. V lost 4 bases, J lost 2 bases, and 2 bases stayed unmatched. CDR1 SGDLS and CDR2 YYNGEE come from the germline V gene. The CDR3 spans 14 residues.

V is TRBV6-1 and J is TRBJ1-1; possibly TRBD1 for D (6 bases). Trimming left V 3 bases short and J 6 bases short, with 17 bases between. The CDR3 covers 15 residues. Germline V CDR1 and CDR2: MNHNS, SASEGT. The CDR3 loop is CASSDSGHSQAEAFF. The CDR3 DNA sequence: TGTGCCAGCAGTGATTCGGGACATTCTCAGGCTGAAGCTTTCTTT.

This clone was detected once. The chain recombines TRBV2 with TRBJ2-5; possibly TRBD2 for D (6 bases). The germline V gene encodes CDR1 SNHLY and CDR2 FYNNEI. The CDR3 has 13 residues. V lost 8 bases, J lost 5 bases, and 15 bases lay in between. CDR3 in DNA: TGTGCCAGCCGCCGACGGGGGTGGGAGACCCAGTACTTC. This sequence encodes CASRRRGWETQYF. The variable domain in full, with the rest retrieved from reference TRBV2 and TRBJ2-5, is EPEVTQTPSHQVTQMGQEVILRCVPISNHLYFYWYRQILGQKVEFLVSFYNNEISEKSEIFDDQFSVERPDGSNFTLKIRSTKLEDSAMYFCASRRRGWETQYFGPGTRLLVL.

The rearrangement links TRBV6-5 to TRBJ1-4, with TRBD1 as a possible D gene (5 bases). V dropped 0 bases and J dropped 8 bases, with 13 bases sitting between them. Looked up from germline, CDR1 is MNHEY and CDR2 is SVGAGI. The CDR3 has 15 amino acids. CDR3 region: CASSYSGAGREKLFF. The CDR3 bases are TGTGCCAGCAGTTACTCTGGGGCAGGGAGGGAAAAACTGTTTTTT.

The sample holds one count of this clone. This chain connects TRBV6-4 to TRBJ2-1; tentatively, D is TRBD2 (5 bases). V gave up 6 bases and J gave up 5 bases, with 26 bases separating them. CDR1 is MRHNA, CDR2 SNTAGT, per germline. The CDR3 is 18 amino acids. CDR3 sequence: CASRHRRWVPLLNNEQFF. CDR3 DNA sequence: TGTGCCAGCAGGCACCGGAGGTGGGTCCCACTCTTGAACAATGAGCAGTTCTTC.

The chain links TRBV19 to TRBJ2-1, with D tentatively TRBD1 (6 bases). The CDR3 runs 18 residues. CDR1 is LNHDA and CDR2 is SQIVND in the germline V gene (reference sequence). Trimming removed 7 bases from V and 8 bases from J, with 30 bases in between. CDR3 loop: CASTSAMVQGGTIDEQFF. Here the CDR3 DNA reads TGTGCCAGTACCTCGGCGATGGTGCAAGGGGGAACTATCGATGAGCAGTTCTTC.

This chain connects TRBV5-1 to TRBJ2-7, with D perhaps TRBD2 (6 bases). Germline values: CDR1 SGHRS, CDR2 YFSETQ. CDR3 length equals 13 residues. Trimming pared 1 base from V and 6 bases from J, leaving 11 bases between. CDR3 sequence reads: CASSLSRRGEQYF. DNA of the CDR3: TGCGCCAGCAGCTTGAGTCGGAGGGGCGAGCAGTACTTC.

V usage is TRBV28 and J usage is TRBJ2-1; D not resolved. The CDR3 contains 11 residues. V was cut by 6 bases and J by 6 bases, with 6 bases left in between. CDR1 MDHEN and CDR2 SYDVKM come from the germline V gene. CDR3 coding DNA: TGTGCCAGCAGAAGTAGCAATGAGCAGTTCTTC. It yields the protein CASRSSNEQFF.

The chain couples TRBV5-6 to TRBJ2-2; tentatively, D is TRBD1 or TRBD2 (6 bases each). The CDR3 spans 16 residues. The germline V and J ends were trimmed by 3 bases and 5 bases, with 17 bases remaining between them. Germline V gives CDR1 SGHDT, CDR2 YYEEEE. The CDR3 region has the DNA TGTGCCAGCAGCTCCTTAGCCGGAGGGGGGACCGGGGAGCTGTTTTTT. It translates to CASSSLAGGGTGELFF.

V gene TRBV7-2 combines with J gene TRBJ2-6; TRBD1 aligns across 11 bases. Germline CDR1 SGHTA, CDR2 FQGNSA. Unmatched junction bases numbered 10, after V lost 4 bases and J lost 5 bases. The CDR3 sequence is 18 residues long. CDR3 loop: CASSSTGTGGTRANVLTF. CDR3 in DNA: TGTGCCAGCAGCTCAACCGGGACAGGGGGGACACGGGCCAACGTCCTGACTTTC.

J is TRBJ2-7 and V is TRBV6-5; tentative D call: TRBD2 (5 bases). The CDR3 length is 13 residues. Trimming took off 0 bases at V and 4 bases at J, with 7 bases between the two ends. CDR1 and CDR2 from the germline V gene are MNHEY and SVGAGI. The CDR3 spells CASSYSREYEQYF. The DNA for the CDR3 is TGTGCCAGCAGTTACTCGAGGGAGTACGAGCAGTACTTC.